The source of this T cell receptor (beta chain) is a study of patients and donors after allogeneic stem cell transplantation. TCRdb fed the RT-PCR reads into MiXCR, producing one record per CDR3 protein. The sample holds roughly 880,000 distinct CDR3 sequences, roughly 17% seen once. The CDR3 totals 17 residues. V was pared by 4 bases and J by 5 bases, with 21 bases between. Germline V gene data show CDR1 as SGHAT and CDR2 as FQNNGV. Source material: blood, either unsorted or a sorted T cell fraction (not recorded which). The receptor's source is a human donor who was either an allogeneic HSCT recipient or a stem cell or donor lymphocyte infusion donor (not recorded which). It is not recorded whose cells these are; they may come from a transplant donor. The chain combines TRBV11-2 with TRBJ2-1, with a tentative D call TRBD2 (5 bases). The CDR3 loop is CASSSHLLSGRNNEQFF. The CDR3, as DNA: TGTGCCAGCAGCTCCCACCTTTTAAGCGGAAGGAACAATGAGCAGTTCTTC.